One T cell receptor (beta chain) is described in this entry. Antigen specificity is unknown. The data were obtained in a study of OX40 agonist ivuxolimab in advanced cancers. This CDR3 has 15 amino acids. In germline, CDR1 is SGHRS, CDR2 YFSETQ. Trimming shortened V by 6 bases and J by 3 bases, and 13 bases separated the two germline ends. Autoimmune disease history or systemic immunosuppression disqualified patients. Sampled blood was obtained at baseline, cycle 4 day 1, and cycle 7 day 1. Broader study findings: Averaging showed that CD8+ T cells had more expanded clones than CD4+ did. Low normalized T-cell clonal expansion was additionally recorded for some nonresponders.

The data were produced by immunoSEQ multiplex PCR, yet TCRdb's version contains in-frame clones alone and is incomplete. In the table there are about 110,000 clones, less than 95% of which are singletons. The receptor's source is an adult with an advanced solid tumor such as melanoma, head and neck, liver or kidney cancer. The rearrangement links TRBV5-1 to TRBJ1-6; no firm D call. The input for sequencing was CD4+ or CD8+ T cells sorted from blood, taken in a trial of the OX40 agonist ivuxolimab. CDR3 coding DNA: TGCGCCAGCAACCCGGATATCAGCTATAATTCACCCCTCCACTTT. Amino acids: CASNPDISYNSPLHF.